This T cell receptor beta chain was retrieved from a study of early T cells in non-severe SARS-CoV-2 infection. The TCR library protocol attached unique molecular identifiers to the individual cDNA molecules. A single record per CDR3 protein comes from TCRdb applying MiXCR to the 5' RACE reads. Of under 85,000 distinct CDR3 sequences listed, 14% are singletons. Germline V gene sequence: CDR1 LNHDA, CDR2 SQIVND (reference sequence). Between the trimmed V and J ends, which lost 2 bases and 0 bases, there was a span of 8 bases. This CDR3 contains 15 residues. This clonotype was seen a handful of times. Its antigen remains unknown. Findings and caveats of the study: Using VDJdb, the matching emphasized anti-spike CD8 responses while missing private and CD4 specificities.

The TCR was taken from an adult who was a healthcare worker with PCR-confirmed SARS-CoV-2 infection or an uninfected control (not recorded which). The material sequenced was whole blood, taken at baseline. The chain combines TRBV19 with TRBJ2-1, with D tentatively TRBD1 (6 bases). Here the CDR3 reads CASSIQGSSYNEQFF. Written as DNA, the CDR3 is TGTGCCAGTAGTATACAGGGGAGCTCCTACAATGAGCAGTTCTTC.